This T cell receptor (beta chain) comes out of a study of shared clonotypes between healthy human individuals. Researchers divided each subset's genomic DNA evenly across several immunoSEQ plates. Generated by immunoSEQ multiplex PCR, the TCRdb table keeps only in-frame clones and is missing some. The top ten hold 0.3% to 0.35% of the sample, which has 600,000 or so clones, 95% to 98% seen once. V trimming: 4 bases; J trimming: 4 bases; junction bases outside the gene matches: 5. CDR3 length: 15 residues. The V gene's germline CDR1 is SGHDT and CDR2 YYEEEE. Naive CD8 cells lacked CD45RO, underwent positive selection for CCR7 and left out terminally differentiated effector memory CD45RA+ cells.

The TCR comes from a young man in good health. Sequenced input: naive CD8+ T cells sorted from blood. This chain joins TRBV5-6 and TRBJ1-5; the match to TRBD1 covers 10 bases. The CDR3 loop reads CASSRTGQGNQPQHF. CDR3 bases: TGTGCCAGCAGCAGAACGGGACAGGGGAATCAGCCCCAGCATTTT.